Sequencing of this TCR beta chain was carried out in a study of shared clonotypes between healthy human individuals. About the study: Three plates each covered CD4 naive and memory; CD8 naive two, CD8 memory one.

Study-wide points: Clonotypes that were shared across a few donors made up 4.5% to 5% of naive CD4 clonotypes.

Sequencing used immunoSEQ multiplex PCR; TCRdb keeps in-frame clones, though not all of them. The data hold millions of clones, with approximately 95% observed a single time. Positive CCR7 selection of CD45RO-negative cells yielded the naive CD8 cells, and terminally differentiated effector memory CD45RA+ cells were excluded. Donation came from healthy HIV-negative adults that had no recent acute infections or vaccinations. Turning to this clone: Antigen specificity is unknown. This sample also contains other DNA sequences that code for the same CDR3.

The ends were cut back, 0 bases at V and 4 bases at J, with 8 bases in the middle. Germline V lookup: CDR1 GTSNPN, CDR2 SVGIG (reference sequence). CDR3 length: 13 residues. The TCR sequence derives from a man between 18 and 29 years old in good health. The sample was naive CD8+ T cells sorted from blood. The chain uses TRBV30 and TRBJ2-3; D not resolved. CDR3 amino acids: CAWSVGSADTQYF. The CDR3 DNA sequence: TGTGCCTGGAGTGTGGGGTCGGCAGATACGCAGTATTTT. Together with reference TRBV30 and TRBJ2-3, the CDR3 gives the full variable domain: SQTIHQWPATLVQPVGSPLSLECTVEGTSNPNLYWYRQAAGRGLQLLFYSVGIGQISSEVPQNLSASRPQDRQFILSSKKLLLSDSGFYLCAWSVGSADTQYFGPGTRLTVL.